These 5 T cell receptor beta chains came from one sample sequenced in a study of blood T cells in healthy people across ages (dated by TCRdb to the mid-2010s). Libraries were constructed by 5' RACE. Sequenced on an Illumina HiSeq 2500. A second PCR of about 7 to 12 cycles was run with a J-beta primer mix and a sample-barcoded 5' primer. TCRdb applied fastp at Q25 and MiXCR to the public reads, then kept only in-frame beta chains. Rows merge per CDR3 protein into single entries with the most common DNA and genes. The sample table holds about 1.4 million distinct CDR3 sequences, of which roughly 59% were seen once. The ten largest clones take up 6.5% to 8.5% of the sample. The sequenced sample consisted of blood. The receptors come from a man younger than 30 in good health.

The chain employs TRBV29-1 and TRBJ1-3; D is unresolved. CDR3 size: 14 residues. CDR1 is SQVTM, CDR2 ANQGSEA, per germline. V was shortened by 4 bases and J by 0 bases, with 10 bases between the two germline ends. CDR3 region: CSVATTDSGNTIYF. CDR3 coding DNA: TGCAGCGTTGCAACGACCGACTCTGGAAACACCATATATTTT.

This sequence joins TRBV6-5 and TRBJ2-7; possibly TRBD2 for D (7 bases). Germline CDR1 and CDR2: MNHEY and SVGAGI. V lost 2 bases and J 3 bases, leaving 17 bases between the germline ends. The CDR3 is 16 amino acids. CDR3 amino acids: CASSYMGGAASYEQYF. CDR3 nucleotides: TGTGCCAGCAGTTACATGGGGGGGGCCGCGAGCTACGAGCAGTACTTC.

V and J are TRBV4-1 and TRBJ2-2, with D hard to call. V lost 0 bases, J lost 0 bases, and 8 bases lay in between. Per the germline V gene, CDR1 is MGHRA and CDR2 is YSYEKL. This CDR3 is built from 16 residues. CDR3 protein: CASSQDPATNTGELFF. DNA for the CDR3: TGCGCCAGCAGCCAAGACCCAGCTACGAACACCGGGGAGCTGTTTTTT.

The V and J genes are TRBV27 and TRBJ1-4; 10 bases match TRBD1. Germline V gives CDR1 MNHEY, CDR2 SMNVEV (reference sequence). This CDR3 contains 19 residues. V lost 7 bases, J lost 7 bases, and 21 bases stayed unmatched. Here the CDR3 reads CASTPLVGDRGFLREKLFF. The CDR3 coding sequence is TGTGCCAGCACCCCCCTAGTGGGGGACAGGGGTTTTCTGCGTGAAAAACTGTTTTTT.

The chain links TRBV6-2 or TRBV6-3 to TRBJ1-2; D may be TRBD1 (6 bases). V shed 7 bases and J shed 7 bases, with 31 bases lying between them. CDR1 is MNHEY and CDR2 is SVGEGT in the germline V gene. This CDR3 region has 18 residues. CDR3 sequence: CASTNDGTQLITGFGYTF. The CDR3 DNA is TGTGCCAGCACCAATGACGGGACACAACTTATTACGGGCTTTGGCTACACCTTC.